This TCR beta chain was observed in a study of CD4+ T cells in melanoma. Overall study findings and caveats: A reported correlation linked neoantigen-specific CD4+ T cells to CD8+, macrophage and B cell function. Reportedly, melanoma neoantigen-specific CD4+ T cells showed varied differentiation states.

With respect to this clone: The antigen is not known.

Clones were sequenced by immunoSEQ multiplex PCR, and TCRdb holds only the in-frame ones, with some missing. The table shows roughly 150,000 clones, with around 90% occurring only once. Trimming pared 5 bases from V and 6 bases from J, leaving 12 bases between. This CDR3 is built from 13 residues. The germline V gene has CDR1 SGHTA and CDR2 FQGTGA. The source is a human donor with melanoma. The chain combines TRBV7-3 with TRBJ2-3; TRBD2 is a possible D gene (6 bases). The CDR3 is CASSPGGSDTQYF. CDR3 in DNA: TGTGCCAGCAGCCCTGGGGGGTCGGATACGCAGTATTTT.